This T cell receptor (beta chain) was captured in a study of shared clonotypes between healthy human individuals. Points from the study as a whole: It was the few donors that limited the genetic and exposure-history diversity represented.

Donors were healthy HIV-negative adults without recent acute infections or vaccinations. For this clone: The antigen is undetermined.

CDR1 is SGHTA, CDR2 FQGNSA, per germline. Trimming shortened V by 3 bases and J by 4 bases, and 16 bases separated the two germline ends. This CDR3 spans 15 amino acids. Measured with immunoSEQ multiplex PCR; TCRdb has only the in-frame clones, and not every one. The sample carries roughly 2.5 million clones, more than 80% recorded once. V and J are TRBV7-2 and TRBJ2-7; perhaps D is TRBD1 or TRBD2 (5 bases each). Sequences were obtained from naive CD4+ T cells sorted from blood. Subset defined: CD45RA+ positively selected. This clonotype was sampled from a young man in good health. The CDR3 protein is CASSLGVSISYEQYF. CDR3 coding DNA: TGTGCCAGCAGCTTGGGGGTCAGCATTTCATACGAGCAGTACTTC. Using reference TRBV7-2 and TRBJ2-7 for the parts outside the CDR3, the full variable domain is GAGVSQSPSNKVTEKGKDVELRCDPISGHTALYWYRQSLGQGLEFLIYFQGNSAPDKSGLPSDRFSAERTGGSVSTLTIQRTQQEDSAVYLCASSLGVSISYEQYFGPGTRLTVT.